The sequence of this TCR beta chain was determined in a study of vaccination effects on CD4 cells after COVID-19. Expansion of antigen-specific CD4+ T cells with viral peptide pools was carried out by the ViraFEST assay before sequencing. Cells that had been cultured for ten to eleven days were the source of isolated CD4+ T cells. Participants were vaccinated with two doses of either the BNT162b2 or mRNA-1273 vaccine. On this clone itself: What it binds is unknown.

The CDR3 totals 18 residues. Germline CDR1 reads ENHRY; CDR2 reads SYGVKD. V was cut by 2 bases and J by 2 bases, with 19 bases left in between. Profiling relied on immunoSEQ multiplex PCR, and the TCRdb table lists in-frame clones only, not all of them. There are approximately 13,000 clones in the sample; about 72% occur only once, and 8% to 10% lies in the top ten. The sequencing here drew on CD4+ T cells from PBMCs cultured with SARS-CoV-2 spike peptides, taken after COVID-19 vaccination. This chain uses TRBV10-3 with TRBJ2-1, with D possibly being TRBD1 or TRBD2 (6 bases each). The clonotype was recovered from a human donor who received a COVID-19 vaccine. CDR3 amino acids: CAISERGGLGGPYNEQFF. The CDR3 coding sequence is TGTGCCATCAGTGAGCGTGGAGGGTTGGGGGGCCCCTACAATGAGCAGTTCTTC.